This T cell receptor (beta chain) was documented in a study of technical replicates of blood from several donors. Germline V gene lookup returns CDR1 SEHNR and CDR2 FQNEAQ (reference sequence). The CDR3 is 13 amino acids. V gave up 10 bases and J gave up 0 bases; unmatched junction bases: 6. The table came from immunoSEQ multiplex PCR; TCRdb's copy has only in-frame clones and leaves some out. Of more than 65,000 clones detected, nearly 97% appear once; the ten largest clones hold 0.35% to 0.45%. The material sequenced was T cells isolated from PBMCs. The TCR originated in a human donor in good health. The rearrangement joins TRBV7-9 to TRBJ2-7; TRBD1 matches 7 bases. CDR3 amino acids: CATRTGSSYEQYF. The CDR3, as DNA: TGTGCCACAAGGACAGGCAGCTCCTACGAGCAGTACTTC.